The 5 T cell receptor beta chains given below trace back to one sample, sequenced in a study of shared clonotypes between healthy human individuals. Libraries were prepared by immunoSEQ multiplex PCR; TCRdb keeps only in-frame clonotypes and omits some of them. This sample has roughly 590,000 clones; just under 97% occur once, and the top ten carry roughly 0.1%. CD45RO negativity and positive selection for CCR7 defined naive CD8 cells, a population that excluded terminally differentiated effector memory CD45RA+ cells. The sequencing sample was made of naive CD8+ T cells sorted from blood. Receptors were obtained from a woman aged 30 to 39 in good health.

The rearrangement links TRBV19 to TRBJ2-3; 10 bases map to TRBD2. This CDR3 region has 16 residues. V lost 1 base and J lost 5; bases outside the gene matches: 6. CDR1 LNHDA and CDR2 SQIVND come from the germline V gene (reference sequence). CDR3 region: CASSIALAGEQDTQYF. CDR3 bases: TGTGCCAGTAGTATAGCTCTAGCGGGAGAACAAGATACGCAGTATTTT. Filled out from reference TRBV19 and TRBJ2-3, the complete variable domain reads DGGITQSPKYLFRKEGQNVTLSCEQNLNHDAMYWYRQDPGQGLRLIYYSQIVNDFQKGDIAEGYSVSREKKESFPLTVTSAQKNPTAFYLCASSIALAGEQDTQYFGPGTRLTVL.

The J gene is TRBJ2-1, the V gene TRBV5-1, with 10 bases matching TRBD1. V was pared by 5 bases and J by 9 bases, with 23 bases of the junction left unmatched. The CDR3 length is 19 residues. Germline V gene data show CDR1 as SGHRS and CDR2 as YFSETQ. Here the CDR3 DNA reads TGCGCCAGCAGTTGGGGGACAGGGGTCTTAGCGGGGAGAGGTATTGAGCAGTTCTTC. Translating it yields CASSWGTGVLAGRGIEQFF.

The chain has TRBV2 and TRBJ2-1; 10 nucleotides align to TRBD2. CDR3 length: 15 amino acids. The trim removed 6 bases at V and 4 bases at J, leaving 6 bases unmatched. Germline-derived CDR1 and CDR2 are SNHLY and FYNNEI. CDR3 nucleotide sequence: TGTGCCAGCAGGCCCGGGACTAGCGTTTACAATGAGCAGTTCTTC. Translated, it gives CASRPGTSVYNEQFF.

Worth noting for this clone: Other nucleotide sequences in the sample specify the same CDR3. The J gene is TRBJ2-7, the V gene TRBV5-8; 7 positions agree with TRBD1. The germline gives CDR1 SGHTS, CDR2 YDEGEE. Trimming at V came to 0 bases and at J to 3 bases, leaving 3 bases not matched to a gene. The CDR3 is 14 amino acids. This CDR3 reads CASSLGTGFYEQYF. The CDR3 DNA reads TGTGCCAGCAGCTTGGGGACAGGATTCTACGAGCAGTACTTC.

The genes are TRBV9 and TRBJ2-2; D gene ambiguous. Germline lookup yields CDR1 SGDLS and CDR2 YYNGEE. V lost 2 bases, J lost 8 bases, and 7 bases lay in between. The CDR3 loop spans 12 amino acids. Here the CDR3 reads CASSVPRGELFF. The CDR3 DNA reads TGTGCCAGCAGCGTCCCTCGGGGGGAGCTGTTTTTT.